This T cell receptor (beta chain) emerged from a study of T-cell memory formation after mild COVID-19. Study-wide context: TCR clusters largely stayed donor specific.

Study-wide results and limits: Of the contracting clones, CD4+ ones lay mainly in CM and EM, and CD8+ ones in EMRA. Pre-infection memory held some responding clones, suggesting pre-existing cross-reactive T cells responded.

This clonotype appeared a few times. The antigen is not known. The CDR3 has 16 residues. Germline CDR1 and CDR2: LNHNV and YYDKDF (reference sequence). Trimming cost V 5 bases and J 2 bases, with 17 bases left between them. Barcoded TCR alpha and TCR beta cDNA libraries with UMIs came from 5'RACE using constant-segment primers. One entry per CDR3 protein, called by TCRdb with MiXCR from the 5' RACE reads. Here the sample spans approximately 250,000 distinct CDR3 sequences, 15% to 20% being singletons. J is TRBJ2-3 and V is TRBV15; either TRBD1 or TRBD2 may supply D (5 bases each). The receptor was isolated from a man aged 18-30 years who had mild COVID-19 (a few samples of this study predate the infection). Cell type and time point are not known. Sequenced: PBMCs or a T cell subset sorted from them (not recorded which). Here the CDR3 reads CATSALWGRSTDTQYF. CDR3 nucleotides: TGTGCCACCAGCGCCCTGTGGGGGAGATCCACAGATACGCAGTATTTT.